The next 17 T cell receptor beta chains were all read from a single sample in a study of blood T cell repertoires in COVID-19. Generated by immunoSEQ multiplex PCR, the TCRdb table keeps only in-frame clones and is missing some. The sample includes more than 200,000 clones, approximately 78% of them seen just once. Sequencing used peripheral blood. Every receptor here comes from a woman older than 75 with COVID-19, enrolled during active disease.

This clone was observed a single time. This rearrangement joins TRBV9 to TRBJ2-1, with 10 nucleotides matching TRBD2. Germline assignment: CDR1 SGDLS and CDR2 YYNGEE. The CDR3 runs 15 residues. The trim removed 0 bases at V and 10 bases at J, leaving 7 bases unmatched. CDR3 sequence (DNA): TGTGCCAGCAGCGTAGGGCTAGCGGGGGAGTGGGAGCAGTTCTTC. Translation gives CASSVGLAGEWEQFF.

The chain uses TRBV18 and TRBJ2-3, with 13 bases lining up with TRBD2. CDR3 length: 15 residues. Unmatched junction bases numbered 4, after V lost 4 bases and J lost 6 bases. Germline-derived CDR1 and CDR2 are KGHSH and LQKENI. CDR3 in DNA: TGTGCCAGCTCACAAGGACTAGCGGGAGCGGATACGCAGTATTTT. Protein product: CASSQGLAGADTQYF.

The rearrangement joins TRBV5-6 to TRBJ1-2; 7 bases agree with TRBD1. From germline, CDR1 is SGHDT and CDR2 YYEEEE. Trimming at V came to 6 bases and at J to 5 bases, leaving 10 bases not matched to a gene. This CDR3 contains 14 residues. This chain's CDR3 is CASTPGQPGYGYTF. In DNA, the CDR3 is TGTGCCAGCACACCGGGACAGCCCGGGTATGGCTACACCTTC.

This clone was picked up many times. The V and J genes are TRBV19 and TRBJ1-2; D is ambiguous. CDR1 is LNHDA and CDR2 is SQIVND in the germline V gene (reference sequence). Trimming removed 3 bases at V and 7 bases at J, with 15 bases between. The CDR3 is 14 residues long. The CDR3 region is CASSITETVLGYTF. DNA for the CDR3: TGTGCCAGTAGTATCACAGAAACAGTGCTTGGCTACACCTTC.

The chain has TRBV5-1 and TRBJ1-1; a weak D match, TRBD1 (6 bases). V was shortened by 4 bases and J by 5 bases, with 18 bases between the two germline ends. The V gene's germline CDR1 is SGHRS and CDR2 YFSETQ. This CDR3 contains 15 residues. CDR3 amino acids: CASSPGGGRRTEAFF. DNA for the CDR3: TGCGCCAGCAGCCCTGGCGGGGGGCGACGGACTGAAGCTTTCTTT.

The chain has TRBV7-2 and TRBJ2-3; perhaps TRBD1 as D (6 bases). The CDR3 runs to 13 residues. Germline CDR1 is SGHTA and CDR2 is FQGNSA. Trimming cost V 5 bases and J 4 bases, with 10 bases left between them. CDR3 loop: CASSHPGADTQYF. The CDR3, as DNA: TGTGCCAGCAGCCACCCAGGGGCAGATACGCAGTATTTT.

J is TRBJ1-6 and V is TRBV7-9; the match to TRBD1 covers 10 bases. The V gene's germline CDR1 is SEHNR and CDR2 FQNEAQ (reference sequence). CDR3 length: 15 residues. Trimming cost V 4 bases and J 7 bases; bases outside gene matches: 4. Written as DNA, the CDR3 is TGTGCCAGCAGCTCGTGGACAGGGGGAAATTCACCCCTCCACTTT. Translating gives CASSSWTGGNSPLHF.

J is TRBJ2-7 and V is TRBV25-1; weak D call: TRBD2 (5 bases). V was trimmed by 1 base and J by 3 bases, leaving 10 bases between them. The CDR3 runs 14 residues. The germline gives CDR1 MGHDK, CDR2 SYGVNS. The CDR3 DNA sequence: TGTGCCAGCAGTGAATTCGGGGTGGGCTACGAGCAGTACTTC. It yields the protein CASSEFGVGYEQYF.

The V and J genes are TRBV9 and TRBJ2-1; D possibly corresponds to TRBD2 (5 bases). CDR3 length: 15 amino acids. Germline V gene sequence: CDR1 SGDLS, CDR2 YYNGEE. V was clipped by 2 bases and J by 0 bases, with 9 bases between them. The CDR3 DNA sequence: TGTGCCAGCAGCGTCAGCGGAGGCTCCTACAATGAGCAGTTCTTC. Amino acids: CASSVSGGSYNEQFF. Complete variable domain (other parts from reference TRBV9 and TRBJ2-1): DSGVTQTPKHLITATGQRVTLRCSPRSGDLSVYWYQQSLDQGLQFLIQYYNGEERAKGNILERFSAQQFPDLHSELNLSSLELGDSALYFCASSVSGGSYNEQFFGPGTRLTVL.

The CDR3 region has the DNA TGCGCCAGCAGTGAGTCCCAAAATCAGCCCCAGCATTTT. Protein sequence: CASSESQNQPQHF. This rearrangement joins TRBV10-2 to TRBJ1-5; D is unclear. The CDR3 consists of 13 residues. V was pared by 0 bases and J by 4 bases, with 4 bases between. Germline CDR1 reads WSHSY; CDR2 reads SAAADI.

J is TRBJ2-7 and V is TRBV7-8; tentatively, D is TRBD2 (5 bases). The germline V gene encodes CDR1 SGHVS and CDR2 FQNEAQ. V lost 5 bases and J lost 4, with 15 bases in between. The CDR3 extends over 14 amino acids. CDR3 protein: CASSPRLTGYEQYF. The CDR3 nucleotides read TGTGCCAGCAGCCCTAGGCTGACGGGGTACGAGCAGTACTTC.

V usage is TRBV7-2 and J usage is TRBJ2-7; 9 positions agree with TRBD1. CDR1 SGHTA and CDR2 FQGNSA come from the germline V gene. J gave up 3 bases and V 7 bases, and 7 bases lay outside the gene matches. The CDR3 length is 14 residues. The CDR3 DNA follows: TGTGCCAGCAACCCGGGACAGGGACTCTACGAGCAGTACTTC. Protein: CASNPGQGLYEQYF.

The gene calls are TRBV27 and TRBJ1-6; weak D call: TRBD1 (5 bases). V gave up 2 bases and J gave up 7 bases, with 9 bases separating them. Germline assignment: CDR1 MNHEY and CDR2 SMNVEV (reference sequence). The CDR3 totals 14 residues. CDR3 sequence: CASSLRGPNSPLHF. The CDR3 bases are TGTGCCAGCAGTTTAAGGGGTCCAAATTCACCCCTCCACTTT.

The chain couples TRBV5-4 to TRBJ1-2; D might be TRBD1 (5 bases). V lost 2 bases to trimming and J lost 8 bases, with 10 bases between them. The length of the CDR3 is 12 residues. The germline CDR1 and CDR2 sequences are SGHNT and YYREEE (reference sequence). The CDR3 DNA reads as TGTGCCAGCAGCTTAGGAGGGGTCGGCTACACCTTC. It codes for CASSLGGVGYTF.

This clone has just a few counts. V usage is TRBV5-1 and J usage is TRBJ2-2, with 7 bases matching TRBD1. CDR1 and CDR2 from the germline V gene are SGHRS and YFSETQ. The ends lost 5 bases at V and 6 bases at J; junction bases unmatched: 7. CDR3 length equals 14 residues. The CDR3 is CASREKGASGELFF. CDR3 in DNA: TGCGCCAGCAGAGAAAAGGGGGCGTCCGGGGAGCTGTTTTTT. Full variable domain (missing parts from reference TRBV5-1 and TRBJ2-2): KAGVTQTPRYLIKTRGQQVTLSCSPISGHRSVSWYQQTPGQGLQFLFEYFSETQRNKGNFPGRFSGRQFSNSRSEMNVSTLELGDSALYLCASREKGASGELFFGEGSRLTVL.

This chain connects TRBV7-2 to TRBJ1-1; D remains unclear. This CDR3 spans 13 amino acids. Germline V lookup: CDR1 SGHTA, CDR2 FQGNSA. V lost 6 bases, J lost 2 bases, and 10 bases lay in between. The chain's CDR3 is CASSKNRNTEAFF. The DNA of the CDR3 is TGTGCCAGCAGTAAGAACAGAAACACTGAAGCTTTCTTT.

The V and J genes are TRBV4-1 and TRBJ1-2, with 10 bases identical to TRBD1. The germline V gene has CDR1 MGHRA and CDR2 YSYEKL. The V segment lost 2 bases and the J segment 2 bases; nucleotides outside the gene matches: 8. CDR3 size: 17 residues. The CDR3 loop is CASSQPPGTGANYGYTF. For the CDR3, the DNA is TGCGCCAGCAGCCAACCGCCCGGGACAGGGGCAAACTATGGCTACACCTTC.